This record concerns one T cell receptor (beta chain) sequence. TCRdb's table, derived via immunoSEQ multiplex PCR, lists solely in-frame clones and lacks some. The sample has 65,000 to 95,000 clones, roughly 87% seen once. These data come from a study of blood T cell repertoires in COVID-19. Study-wide context: COVID-19 samples from acute and convalescent phases originated in the United States, Italy and Spain.

CDR1 is MDHEN, CDR2 SYDVKM, per germline. This CDR3 is built from 14 residues. V was shortened by 8 bases and J by 5 bases, with 13 bases between the two germline ends. This clonotype was obtained from a man in his 70s with acute or convalescent COVID-19. Material for sequencing was peripheral blood. The rearrangement uses TRBV28 and TRBJ1-6; possible D gene TRBD1, 6 bases. CDR3 sequence reads: CASRTEPHNSPLHF. Here the CDR3 DNA reads TGTGCCAGCCGGACAGAGCCTCATAATTCACCCCTCCACTTT.